This TCR beta chain was captured in a study of human thymus T cells. Study-wide results and caveats: Both thymic and peripheral blood repertoires showed apparently biased V and J usage. Related research examined unrelated individuals and reported that their thymic repertoires overlapped highly.

The table came from immunoSEQ multiplex PCR; TCRdb's copy has only in-frame clones and leaves some out. The sample includes 75,000 to 90,000 clones, around 96% of them seen just once. V dropped 2 bases and J dropped 9 bases, with 5 bases sitting between them. CDR1 and CDR2 (germline): SGHTA, FQGTGA. The CDR3 is made up of 11 amino acids. A remark on this clone: As yet, its antigen is unknown. This sample includes further DNA sequences coding for the same CDR3.

Thymic tissue was derived from resections collected during corrective heart surgery. Congenital heart defects were the reason for the corrective surgery that the donors, healthy Finnish infants, were having. The chain employs TRBV7-3 and TRBJ2-1; D is tentatively TRBD1 or TRBD2 (5 bases each). The sample was thymus tissue. The source of this sequence is a boy under three years old with a congenital heart defect but otherwise immunologically healthy. The CDR3 sequence is CASSLGGEQFF. The CDR3 DNA sequence: TGTGCCAGCAGCTTAGGGGGTGAGCAGTTCTTC.